This T cell receptor (beta chain) is drawn from a study of tumor-infiltrating lymphocytes in primary liver carcinoma. Study information: The five patients, who were men and women, ranged in age from 30 to 69 years. All lesions had stage T1-T3 N0M0 and roughly 4.2 to 10 cm widths.

With 500 ng total RNA as template and a constant-region primer, TCR beta cDNA was made. Three-round nested multiplex PCR performed with slightly modified ARM-PCR produced the TCR beta libraries. Researchers ran the first two PCR rounds for roughly 10 cycles each with TRBV1-TRBV30 forward primers and a C-beta reverse primer. MiXCR, applied by TCRdb to the multiplex PCR reads, yields one record per CDR3 protein. The data show some 20,000 distinct CDR3 sequences, under 85% seen once. CDR1 SGHVS and CDR2 FQNEAQ come from the germline V gene. CDR3 size: 16 residues. About this clonotype itself: Its antigen remains unknown. At one of its ends the junction is not consistent with the germline gene, which may arise from a read error.

General observations from the study: Tumors reached a significantly greater top-250-clone fraction than blood did (p = 0.039).

The tissue used was unsorted bulk material of roughly 17-33 mg. RNA and DNA were co-extracted from it with the AllPrep DNA/RNA mini kit. The TCR was taken from a woman aged 25 to 39 with primary liver carcinoma and hepatitis B virus infection. The sample comprised liver tumor tissue from sampling region 4. Documented subset: tumor region T4, right-lateral pole. J is TRBJ1-2 and V is TRBV7-8, with D maybe TRBD1 (6 bases). Here the CDR3 DNA reads TGTGCCAGTAGCTTAGCGCGGGGGCTAGCTAACCATGGCTACACCTTC. Its translation: CASSLARGLANHGYTF.